Below are 8 T cell receptor beta chains sequenced from a single sample in a study of T cell responses to AZD1222 COVID-19 vaccine. Repertoires were generated with immunoSEQ multiplex PCR, while TCRdb's copy carries only in-frame clones and drops some. The sample lists around 150,000 clones; about 90% were seen once. The sample in question was peripheral blood, obtained on day 0 of AZD1222 vaccination. The receptor source for this set is an adult in good health.

Comments on this clone: The identical CDR3 is also encoded by other nucleotide sequences in the sample. The chain joins TRBV30 to TRBJ1-3; no firm D call. This CDR3 has 12 amino acids. V gave up 2 bases and J gave up 4 bases, with 6 bases separating them. Germline values: CDR1 GTSNPN, CDR2 SVGIG (reference sequence). Here the CDR3 reads CAWSPTGNTIYF. The CDR3 DNA sequence: TGTGCCTGGAGTCCGACAGGAAACACCATATATTTT.

CDR3 sequence: CATSRGQGAGELFF. CDR3 nucleotide sequence: TGTGCCACCAGCAGAGGACAGGGGGCCGGGGAGCTGTTTTTT. This sequence joins TRBV15 and TRBJ2-2; TRBD1 matches 9 bases. The CDR3 consists of 14 residues. From germline, CDR1 is LNHNV and CDR2 YYDKDF (reference sequence). J gave up 6 bases and V 1 base, and 0 bases lay outside the gene matches.

The rearrangement joins TRBV4-2 to TRBJ1-4; 9 bases are a match to TRBD1. The length of the CDR3 is 16 residues. CDR1 and CDR2 from the germline V gene are LGHNA and YNFKEQ. V shed 7 bases, J shed 7 bases, and the junction held 13 bases outside the gene matches. CDR3 sequence: CASTTGGTASFEKLFF. Here the CDR3 DNA reads TGTGCCAGCACCACAGGGGGCACGGCTTCGTTTGAAAAACTGTTTTTT.

The chain joins TRBV7-2 to TRBJ1-5; D might be TRBD1 (5 bases). The germline V gene has CDR1 SGHTA and CDR2 FQGNSA. Trimming took off 2 bases at V and 7 bases at J, with 9 bases between the two ends. The CDR3 consists of 13 residues. The CDR3 coding sequence is TGTGCCAGCAGCTTATCAGGGCCCCAGCCCCAGCATTTT. It specifies CASSLSGPQPQHF.

The gene calls are TRBV7-2 and TRBJ2-7; 12 nucleotides align to TRBD2. The CDR3 sequence is 15 residues long. Trimming cost V 3 bases and J 3 bases; bases outside gene matches: 3. In germline, CDR1 is SGHTA, CDR2 FQGNSA. This CDR3 is CASSFLLAGGYEQYF. CDR3 nucleotide sequence: TGTGCCAGCAGCTTCCTACTAGCGGGAGGCTACGAGCAGTACTTC. The full variable domain, its missing parts supplied by reference TRBV7-2 and TRBJ2-7, is GAGVSQSPSNKVTEKGKDVELRCDPISGHTALYWYRQSLGQGLEFLIYFQGNSAPDKSGLPSDRFSAERTGGSVSTLTIQRTQQEDSAVYLCASSFLLAGGYEQYFGPGTRLTVT.

The chain uses TRBV11-2 and TRBJ1-2; no clear D. V lost 4 bases and J lost 5, with 8 bases in between. Germline V gene lookup returns CDR1 SGHAT and CDR2 FQNNGV. This CDR3 has 12 residues. This CDR3 is CASSSMEYGYTF. The CDR3 region has the DNA TGTGCCAGCAGCTCCATGGAGTATGGCTACACCTTC. Full variable domain (remainder filled in from reference TRBV11-2 and TRBJ1-2): EAGVAQSPRYKIIEKRQSVAFWCNPISGHATLYWYQQILGQGPKLLIQFQNNGVVDDSQLPKDRFSAERLKGVDSTLKIQPAKLEDSAVYLCASSSMEYGYTFGSGTRLTVV.

This clone occurred once. The rearrangement links TRBV6-6 to TRBJ2-2; D remains unclear. The CDR3 loop spans 18 amino acids. Germline-derived CDR1 and CDR2 are MNHNY and SVGAGI (reference sequence). The V end was cut by 5 bases, the J end by 5 bases, with 24 bases between. Written as DNA, the CDR3 is TGTGCCAGCAGTCGCCTAGGTCGCATTGCATTGGGGACCGGGGAGCTGTTTTTT. Protein sequence: CASSRLGRIALGTGELFF.

The chain combines TRBV24-1 with TRBJ2-2, with D unclear. Germline CDR1 is KGHDR and CDR2 is SFDVKD. The CDR3 runs 17 residues. The V end was cut by 5 bases, the J end by 0 bases, with 15 bases between. CDR3 in DNA: TGTGCCACCAGTGGGCTGGGCCCTAGGGCGAACACCGGGGAGCTGTTTTTT. This gives the protein CATSGLGPRANTGELFF.